The next 15 T cell receptor beta chains were all read from a single sample in a study of circulating and synovial CD4+ cells in juvenile arthritis. Sequenced by immunoSEQ multiplex PCR; TCRdb stores in-frame clones only, minus some. The sample consists of over 11,000 clones, approximately 83% of them appearing once. The sequenced material came from CD4+ T cells from synovial fluid. The receptors shown here come from a human patient with juvenile idiopathic arthritis. Some clones in this sample may be carry-over from other donors' samples.

The chain combines TRBV4-1 with TRBJ1-1, with 9 bases aligning to TRBD1. The CDR3 has 14 residues. Trimming took 8 bases from V and 2 from J; bases not matched to a gene: 6. Germline CDR1 MGHRA, CDR2 YSYEKL. The CDR3 DNA is TGCGCCAGCCGCGACAGGGGGGCCAACACTGAAGCTTTCTTT. Encoded protein: CASRDRGANTEAFF.

V is TRBV15 and J is TRBJ2-5; D might be TRBD2 (5 bases). Per germline, CDR1 LNHNV and CDR2 YYDKDF (reference sequence). Trimming took 3 bases from V and 0 from J, leaving 14 bases between them. This CDR3 is built from 16 residues. CDR3 sequence: CATSSPKASHQETQYF. The CDR3 nucleotides are TGTGCCACCAGCAGTCCGAAGGCTAGCCACCAAGAGACCCAGTACTTC. The complete variable domain, with remaining parts taken from reference TRBV15 and TRBJ2-5, reads DAMVIQNPRYQVTQFGKPVTLSCSQTLNHNVMYWYQQKSSQAPKLLFHYYDKDFNNEADTPDNFQSRRPNTSFCFLDIRSPGLGDTAMYLCATSSPKASHQETQYFGPGTRLLVL.

The V call is TRBV5-4, the J call TRBJ2-5, with D possibly TRBD2 on 6 matching bases. CDR1 is SGHNT, CDR2 YYREEE, per germline (reference sequence). Trimming took 4 bases from V and 9 from J, leaving 16 bases between them. CDR3 size: 13 residues. CDR3 DNA sequence: TGTGCCAGCAGCCCGGACGGATCGGGGGCCCAGTACTTC. This encodes CASSPDGSGAQYF.

This chain links TRBV12-5 with TRBJ2-1, with 9 bases aligning to TRBD2. Germline loops: CDR1 LGHNT, CDR2 FRNRAP. The trim removed 1 base at V and 10 bases at J, leaving 5 bases unmatched. This CDR3 has 14 residues. CDR3 sequence: CASGLGGGVEEQFF. For the CDR3, the DNA is TGTGCTAGTGGTTTGGGCGGGGGGGTGGAGGAGCAGTTCTTC.

The chain carries TRBV30 and TRBJ2-1; 9 bases line up with TRBD1. The CDR3 spans 16 residues. Germline V gene data show CDR1 as GTSNPN and CDR2 as SVGIG (reference sequence). Germline trimming cut 3 bases from V and 1 base from J; bases unmatched to any gene: 7. CDR3 loop: CAWSTKQGASYNEQFF. CDR3 nucleotide sequence: TGTGCCTGGAGCACGAAACAGGGGGCGTCCTACAATGAGCAGTTCTTC.

The V and J genes are TRBV10-2 and TRBJ2-1, with D perhaps matching TRBD2 (6 bases). This CDR3 is built from 15 residues. The germline V gene encodes CDR1 WSHSY and CDR2 SAAADI. V dropped 1 base and J dropped 7 bases, with 14 bases sitting between them. The DNA of the CDR3 is TGCGCCAGCAGTGAGTTGGGGAGGATTGGTAATGAGCAGTTCTTC. It is translated as CASSELGRIGNEQFF.

V usage is TRBV5-1 and J usage is TRBJ1-2, with D perhaps TRBD1 (5 bases). There are 14 residues in the CDR3. V was cut by 4 bases and J by 4 bases, with 14 bases left in between. Germline V CDR1 and CDR2: SGHRS, YFSETQ. For the CDR3, the DNA is TGCGCCAGCAGCGCGACTCAGGGCTCCTATGGCTACACCTTC. Translating gives CASSATQGSYGYTF.

The chain recombines TRBV6-1 with TRBJ1-1; D ambiguous. Germline CDR1 MNHNS, CDR2 SASEGT. The CDR3 runs 13 residues. V shed 7 bases and J shed 3 bases, with 12 bases lying between them. CDR3 sequence (DNA): TGTGCCAGCATCAAACCCGCGTACACTGAAGCTTTCTTT. This translates into CASIKPAYTEAFF.

This sequence joins TRBV18 and TRBJ1-1; D remains ambiguous. The CDR3 totals 16 residues. Per germline, CDR1 KGHSH and CDR2 LQKENI. V lost 3 bases and J lost 3, with 17 bases in between. As DNA, the CDR3 is TGTGCCAGCTCACCCCTATTCGGGGTAACGGACACTGAAGCTTTCTTT. It is translated as CASSPLFGVTDTEAFF.

V and J are TRBV19 and TRBJ2-7; TRBD1 matches at 7 bases. This CDR3 is built from 15 residues. Germline V gene lookup returns CDR1 LNHDA and CDR2 SQIVND (reference sequence). V was pared by 4 bases and J by 0 bases, with 6 bases of the junction left unmatched. The DNA of the CDR3 is TGTGCCAGTAGTACACAGGGGTCCACCTCCTACGAGCAGTACTTC. This translates into CASSTQGSTSYEQYF.

Here the CDR3 DNA reads TGTGCCAGCAGCGGACACAGGGGGCAGGACACCGGGGAGCTGTTTTTT. Translating gives CASSGHRGQDTGELFF. V and J are TRBV25-1 and TRBJ2-2, with 9 bases matching TRBD1. The CDR3 length is 16 residues. V gave up 6 bases and J gave up 3 bases; unmatched junction bases: 8. From germline, CDR1 is MGHDK and CDR2 SYGVNS.

The chain links TRBV5-4 to TRBJ1-1; D is possibly TRBD1 (5 bases). The germline V and J ends were trimmed by 4 bases and 4 bases, with 17 bases remaining between them. The CDR3 spans 15 residues. Germline V gene lookup returns CDR1 SGHNT and CDR2 YYREEE (reference sequence). The CDR3 loop is CASSPTGGVGTEAFF. The CDR3 region has the DNA TGTGCCAGCAGCCCGACGGGGGGGGTGGGCACTGAAGCTTTCTTT.

The CDR3 nucleotides read TGTGCCAGCAACTTAAACGGGGGGGCTGGGGCCAACGTCCTGACTTTC. Translated: CASNLNGGAGANVLTF. The chain uses TRBV5-4 and TRBJ2-6; 8 bases fit TRBD2. Germline V gives CDR1 SGHNT, CDR2 YYREEE (reference sequence). Losses at the gene ends were 6 bases for V and 2 bases for J; bases not matched to a gene: 7. This CDR3 spans 16 amino acids.

This chain links TRBV4-2 with TRBJ2-7, with D maybe TRBD2 (6 bases). Germline V lookup: CDR1 LGHNA, CDR2 YNFKEQ. There are 13 residues in the CDR3. V was cut by 4 bases and J by 8 bases, with 15 bases left in between. The DNA of the CDR3 is TGTGCCAGCAGCCCCGAATTGGGGGGACAGCAGTACTTC. The encoded protein is CASSPELGGQQYF.

The chain combines TRBV29-1 with TRBJ2-7; the D gene is possibly TRBD2 (7 bases). Germline V gene sequence: CDR1 SQVTM, CDR2 ANQGSEA. V was trimmed by 6 bases and J by 2 bases, leaving 14 bases between them. The CDR3 spans 13 residues. The CDR3, as DNA: TGCAGCGTAGGGCAGGGGACTACCTACGAGCAGTACTTC. This encodes CSVGQGTTYEQYF.